The clone carrying this T cell receptor (beta chain) has a count of ten or more. Antigen specificity is unknown. Trimming cost V 0 bases and J 4 bases, with 9 bases left between them. Germline V CDR1 and CDR2: SEHNR, FQNEAQ (reference sequence). The CDR3 spans 14 residues. Sample barcodes and UMIs were carried by the TCR alpha and TCR beta cDNA libraries that 5'RACE generated with constant-segment primers. MiXCR was run by TCRdb on the 5' RACE reads, yielding one entry per CDR3 protein. The data contain under 550,000 distinct CDR3 sequences, approximately 18% of them singletons. This record comes from a study of T-cell memory formation after mild COVID-19. Looking at the study overall: There were largely donor-specific TCR clusters.

Overall study results and limits: Later expanders leaned CD4+, whereas day 15 to 85 contracting clones were balanced CD4/CD8. Contracting CD4+ clones were located mainly in CM and EM, and CD8+ clones in EMRA.

Sequenced input: PBMCs or a T cell subset sorted from them (not recorded which). The receptor's source is a man between 18 and 35 years old who had mild COVID-19 (a few samples of this study predate the infection). Cell type and time point are not known. The rearrangement uses TRBV7-9 and TRBJ1-2; D remains unclear. CDR3 in amino acids: CASSLAEGSYGYTF. The CDR3 bases are TGTGCCAGCAGCTTAGCCGAAGGATCCTATGGCTACACCTTC.